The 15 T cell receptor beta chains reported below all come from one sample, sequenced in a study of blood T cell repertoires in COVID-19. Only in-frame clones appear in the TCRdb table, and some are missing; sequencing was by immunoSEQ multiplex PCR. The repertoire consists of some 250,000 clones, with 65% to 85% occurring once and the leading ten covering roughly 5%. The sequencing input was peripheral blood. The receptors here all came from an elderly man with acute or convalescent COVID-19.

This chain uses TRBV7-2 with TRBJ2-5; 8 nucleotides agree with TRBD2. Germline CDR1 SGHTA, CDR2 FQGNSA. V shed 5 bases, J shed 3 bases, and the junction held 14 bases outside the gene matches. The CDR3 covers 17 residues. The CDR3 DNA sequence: TGTGCCAGCAGCCCCGGGAGGGATCCCAGGACTAAAGAGACCCAGTACTTC. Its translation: CASSPGRDPRTKETQYF. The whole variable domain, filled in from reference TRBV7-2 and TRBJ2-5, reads GAGVSQSPSNKVTEKGKDVELRCDPISGHTALYWYRQSLGQGLEFLIYFQGNSAPDKSGLPSDRFSAERTGGSVSTLTIQRTQQEDSAVYLCASSPGRDPRTKETQYFGPGTRLLVL.

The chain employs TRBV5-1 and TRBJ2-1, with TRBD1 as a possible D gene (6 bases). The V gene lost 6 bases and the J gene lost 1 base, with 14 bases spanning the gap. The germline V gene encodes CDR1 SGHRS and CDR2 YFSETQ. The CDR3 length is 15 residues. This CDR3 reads CASTPDRLSYNEQFF. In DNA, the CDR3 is TGCGCCAGCACCCCGGACAGATTATCCTACAATGAGCAGTTCTTC.

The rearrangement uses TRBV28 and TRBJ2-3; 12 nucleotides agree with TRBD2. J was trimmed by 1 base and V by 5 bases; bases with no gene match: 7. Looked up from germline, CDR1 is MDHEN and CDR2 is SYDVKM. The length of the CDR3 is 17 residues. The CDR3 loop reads CASSPPGLAGRTDTQYF. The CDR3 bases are TGTGCCAGCAGTCCACCGGGACTAGCGGGTCGCACAGATACGCAGTATTTT.

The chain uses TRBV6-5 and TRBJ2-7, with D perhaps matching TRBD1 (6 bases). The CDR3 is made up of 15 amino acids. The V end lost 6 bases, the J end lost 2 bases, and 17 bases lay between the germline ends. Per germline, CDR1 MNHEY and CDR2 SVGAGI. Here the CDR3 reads CASRAPGTTTYEQYF. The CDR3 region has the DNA TGTGCCAGCAGGGCCCCAGGGACAACTACCTACGAGCAGTACTTC.

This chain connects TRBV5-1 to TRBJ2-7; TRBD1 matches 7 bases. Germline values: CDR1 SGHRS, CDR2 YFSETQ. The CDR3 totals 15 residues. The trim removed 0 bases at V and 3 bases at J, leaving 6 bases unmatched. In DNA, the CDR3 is TGCGCCAGCAGCTTGGCCGGGGACAGTGGCTACGAGCAGTACTTC. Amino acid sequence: CASSLAGDSGYEQYF. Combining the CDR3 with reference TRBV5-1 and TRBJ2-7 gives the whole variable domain KAGVTQTPRYLIKTRGQQVTLSCSPISGHRSVSWYQQTPGQGLQFLFEYFSETQRNKGNFPGRFSGRQFSNSRSEMNVSTLELGDSALYLCASSLAGDSGYEQYFGPGTRLTVT.

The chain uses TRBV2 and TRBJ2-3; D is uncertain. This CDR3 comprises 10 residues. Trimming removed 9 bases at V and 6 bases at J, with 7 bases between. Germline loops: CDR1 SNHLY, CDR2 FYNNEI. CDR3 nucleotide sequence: TGTGCCAGTCGGTACGATACGCAGTATTTT. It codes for CASRYDTQYF. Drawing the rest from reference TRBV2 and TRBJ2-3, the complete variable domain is EPEVTQTPSHQVTQMGQEVILRCVPISNHLYFYWYRQILGQKVEFLVSFYNNEISEKSEIFDDQFSVERPDGSNFTLKIRSTKLEDSAMYFCASRYDTQYFGPGTRLTVL.

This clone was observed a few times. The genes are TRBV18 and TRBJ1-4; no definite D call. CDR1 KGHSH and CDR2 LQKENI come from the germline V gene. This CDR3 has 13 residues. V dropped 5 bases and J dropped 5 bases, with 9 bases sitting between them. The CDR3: CASSSRGNEKLFF. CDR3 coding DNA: TGTGCCAGCTCAAGCAGAGGCAATGAAAAACTGTTTTTT.

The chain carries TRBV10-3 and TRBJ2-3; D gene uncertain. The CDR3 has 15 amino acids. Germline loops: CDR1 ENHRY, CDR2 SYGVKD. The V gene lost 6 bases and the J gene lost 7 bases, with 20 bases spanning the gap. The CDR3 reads CAISPPEPSGHTQYF. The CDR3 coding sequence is TGTGCCATCAGCCCGCCGGAGCCCTCCGGCCATACGCAGTATTTT.

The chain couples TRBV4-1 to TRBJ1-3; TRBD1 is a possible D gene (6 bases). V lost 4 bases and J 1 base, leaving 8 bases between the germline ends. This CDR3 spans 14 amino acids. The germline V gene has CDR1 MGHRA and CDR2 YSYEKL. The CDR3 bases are TGCGCCAGCAGCCCAACAGGGTCTGGAAACACCATATATTTT. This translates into CASSPTGSGNTIYF.

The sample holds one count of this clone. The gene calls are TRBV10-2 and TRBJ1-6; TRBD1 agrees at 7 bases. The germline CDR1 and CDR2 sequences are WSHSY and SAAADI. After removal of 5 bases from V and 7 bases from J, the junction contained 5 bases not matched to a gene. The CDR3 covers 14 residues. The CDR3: CASSTGTANSPLHF. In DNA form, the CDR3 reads TGCGCCAGCAGTACGGGGACAGCCAATTCACCCCTCCACTTT.

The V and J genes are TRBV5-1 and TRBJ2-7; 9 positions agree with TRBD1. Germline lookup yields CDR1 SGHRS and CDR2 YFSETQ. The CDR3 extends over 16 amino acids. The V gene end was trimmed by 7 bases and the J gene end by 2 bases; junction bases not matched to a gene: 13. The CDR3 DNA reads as TGCGCCAGCTCCCCAGGCCCCGGGACAGGGACCTACGAGCAGTACTTC. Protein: CASSPGPGTGTYEQYF. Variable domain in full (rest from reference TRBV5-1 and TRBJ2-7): KAGVTQTPRYLIKTRGQQVTLSCSPISGHRSVSWYQQTPGQGLQFLFEYFSETQRNKGNFPGRFSGRQFSNSRSEMNVSTLELGDSALYLCASSPGPGTGTYEQYFGPGTRLTVT.

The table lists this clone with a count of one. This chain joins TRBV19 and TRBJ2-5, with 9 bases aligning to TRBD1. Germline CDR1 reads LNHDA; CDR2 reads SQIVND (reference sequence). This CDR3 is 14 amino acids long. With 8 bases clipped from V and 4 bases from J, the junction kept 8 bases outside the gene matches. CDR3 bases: TGTGCCAGTGGAACAGGGGGCATGCGAGAGACCCAGTACTTC. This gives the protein CASGTGGMRETQYF.

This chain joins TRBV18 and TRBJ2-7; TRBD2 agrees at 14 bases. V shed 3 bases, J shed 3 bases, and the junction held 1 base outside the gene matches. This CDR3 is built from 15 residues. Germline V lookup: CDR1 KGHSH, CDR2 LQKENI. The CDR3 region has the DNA TGTGCCAGCTCACCGGGACTAGCGGGAGTCTACGAGCAGTACTTC. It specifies CASSPGLAGVYEQYF.

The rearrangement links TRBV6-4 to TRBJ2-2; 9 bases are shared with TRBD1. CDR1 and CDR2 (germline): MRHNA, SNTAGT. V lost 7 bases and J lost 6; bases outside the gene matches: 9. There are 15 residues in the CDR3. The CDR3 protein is CASIIDRGTSGELFF. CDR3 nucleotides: TGTGCCAGCATCATAGACAGGGGGACCTCCGGGGAGCTGTTTTTT.

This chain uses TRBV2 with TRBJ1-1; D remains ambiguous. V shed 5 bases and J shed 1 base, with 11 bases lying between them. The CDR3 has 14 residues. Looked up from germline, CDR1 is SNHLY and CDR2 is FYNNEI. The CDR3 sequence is CASSRGFGNTEAFF. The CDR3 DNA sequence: TGTGCCAGCAGTAGAGGGTTTGGGAACACTGAAGCTTTCTTT.